This entry describes one T cell receptor beta chain. The germline V and J ends were trimmed by 2 bases and 4 bases, with 6 bases remaining between them. This CDR3 region has 13 residues. Germline loops: CDR1 SNHLY, CDR2 FYNNEI. This entry belongs to a study of blood T cell repertoires in COVID-19. The overall study: Whether acute or convalescent, the COVID-19 samples came from the United States, Italy and Spain.

In the source study's methods: From reference gene primer amplification, estimates of nucleated cell counts were derived. Assay: immunoSEQ multiplex PCR; the TCRdb copy retains only in-frame clones and omits some. The D gene and trimming were derived from the DNA, and the V and J assignments and clone size from that table. This table holds 70,000 to 80,000 clones, about 80% found once. The chain is built from TRBV2 and TRBJ1-3, with unresolved D. The TCR originated in a human donor in a cohort sampled during active COVID-19. The material sequenced was peripheral blood. The CDR3 nucleotides are TGTGCCAGCAGTGAACGGGTCGGAAACACCATATATTTT. It codes for CASSERVGNTIYF.